This T cell receptor beta chain was found in a study of blood T cell repertoires in COVID-19. As for the study in general: There were acute and convalescent COVID-19 samples, and they came from the United States, Italy and Spain. The cDNA or gDNA used as material had been derived from T cells, B-cell-depleted T cells, or PBMCs.

The CDR3 runs to 13 residues. V lost 2 bases to trimming and J lost 4 bases, with 8 bases between them. Methods used by the authors: Estimates of nucleated cell counts were drawn from the amplification of reference gene primers. Produced via immunoSEQ multiplex PCR; TCRdb's table is partial and in-frame only. V and J calls and clone size are copied from that table; D and trimming were computed from the DNA. Counted here are under 300,000 clones, roughly 91% occurring once; the ten biggest clones make up 0.99%. The receptor was isolated from a woman aged 40 to 50 who had recovered from COVID-19. Sequenced material: peripheral blood. The chain links TRBV12-3 or TRBV12-4 to TRBJ1-1; no clear D. CDR3 region: CASSLRGSTEAFF. In DNA form, the CDR3 reads TGTGCCAGCAGTTTACGGGGTAGCACTGAAGCTTTCTTT.